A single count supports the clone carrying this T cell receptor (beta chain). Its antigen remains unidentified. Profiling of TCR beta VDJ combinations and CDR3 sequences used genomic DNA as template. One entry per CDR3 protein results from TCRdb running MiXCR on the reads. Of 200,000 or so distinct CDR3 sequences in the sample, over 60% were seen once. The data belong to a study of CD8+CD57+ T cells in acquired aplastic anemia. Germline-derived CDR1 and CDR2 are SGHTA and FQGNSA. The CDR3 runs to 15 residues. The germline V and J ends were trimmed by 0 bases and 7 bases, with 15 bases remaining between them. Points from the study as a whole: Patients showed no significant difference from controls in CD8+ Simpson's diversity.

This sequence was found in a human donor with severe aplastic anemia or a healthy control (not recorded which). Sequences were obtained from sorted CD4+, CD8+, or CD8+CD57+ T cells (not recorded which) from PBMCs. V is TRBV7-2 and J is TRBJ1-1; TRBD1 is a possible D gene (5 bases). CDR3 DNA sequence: TGTGCCAGCAGCTTAGCTGAGTGGGGGGACGGTGAAGCTTTCTTT. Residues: CASSLAEWGDGEAFF.